The source of this T cell receptor beta chain is a study of identifying expanded T cells in peripheral blood. As regards this clone: Its antigen is still unknown.

Profiled with immunoSEQ multiplex PCR; TCRdb holds only in-frame clones, not every one. The table records about 110,000 clones, 88% of them present only once. No infections or other immune events were documented during collection. CDR1 is MGHDK and CDR2 is SYGVNS in the germline V gene. The trim removed 5 bases at V and 6 bases at J, leaving 4 bases unmatched. The CDR3 extends over 14 amino acids. Notes on the study in general: Approximately two-week clone count variance significantly increased as total template count grew. About 1.2 clones differed between technical replicates, versus around 15 and 19 over time.

This TCR was recovered from a person aged 18 to 70 in good health. Sequencing was done on a sample of blood. This chain links TRBV25-1 with TRBJ2-3; 11 bases map to TRBD2. The CDR3 coding sequence is TGTGCCAGCAGTCTAGCGGGAGGCTCGGATACGCAGTATTTT. Translated: CASSLAGGSDTQYF.